The 28 T cell receptor beta chains given below trace back to one sample, sequenced in a study of blood T cells in healthy people across ages. Together with a sample-barcoded 5' primer, a J-beta primer mix was included in a second PCR lasting about 6 to 11 cycles. TCRdb independently ran MiXCR on the 5' RACE reads; one entry per CDR3 protein. The data contain around 1,900,000 distinct CDR3 sequences, about 39% of them singletons. Sequenced input: blood. Every receptor here comes from a human donor in good health.

This clonotype was recorded a few times. CDR3 DNA sequence: TGTGCCAGCCTACAGGGGGCGGGTGGCTACACCTTC. Amino acid sequence: CASLQGAGGYTF. The gene calls are TRBV6-1 and TRBJ1-2; TRBD1 matches at 9 bases. CDR3 length: 12 residues. With 8 bases clipped from V and 7 bases from J, the junction kept 5 bases outside the gene matches. CDR1 and CDR2 (germline): MNHNS, SASEGT.

The chain has TRBV10-3 and TRBJ1-4; 10 nucleotides align to TRBD1. V trimming: 3 bases; J trimming: 5 bases; junction bases outside the gene matches: 3. CDR1 is ENHRY and CDR2 is SYGVKD in the germline V gene. The CDR3 consists of 15 residues. This CDR3 reads CAISDSGQGNEKLFF. The CDR3 DNA follows: TGTGCCATCAGTGATTCGGGACAGGGGAATGAAAAACTGTTTTTT.

There are a few counts of this clonotype. The chain employs TRBV12-3 or TRBV12-4 and TRBJ2-1; D gene uncertain. CDR3 size: 13 residues. The ends were cut back, 5 bases at V and 7 bases at J, with 12 bases in the middle. This chain's CDR3 is CASSRILGNEQFF. As DNA, the CDR3 is TGTGCCAGCAGTCGTATCTTGGGGAATGAGCAGTTCTTC.

In its sample, this clonotype was seen many times. This chain connects TRBV7-2 to TRBJ2-3; unclear D gene. There are 15 residues in the CDR3. The germline V gene encodes CDR1 SGHTA and CDR2 FQGNSA. V was shortened by 1 base and J by 2 bases, with 10 bases between the two germline ends. The CDR3: CASSLGGRTTDTQYF. The CDR3, as DNA: TGTGCCAGCAGCTTAGGAGGACGGACCACAGATACGCAGTATTTT.

This chain links TRBV5-1 with TRBJ1-1, with no clear D. V lost 0 bases and J 11 bases, leaving 14 bases between the germline ends. There are 13 residues in the CDR3. Germline V gene data show CDR1 as SGHRS and CDR2 as YFSETQ. The CDR3 sequence: CASSLVGPGGAFF. CDR3 DNA: TGCGCCAGCAGCTTGGTTGGCCCCGGTGGGGCTTTCTTT.

The V and J genes are TRBV12-3 or TRBV12-4 and TRBJ1-4, with D uncertain. V lost 6 bases to trimming and J lost 7 bases, with 15 bases between them. The CDR3 is made up of 14 amino acids. The CDR3 DNA reads TGTGCCAGCAGCCGCGGACGGCCTACTGAAAAACTGTTTTTT. It codes for CASSRGRPTEKLFF.

The V gene is TRBV28, the J gene TRBJ2-5; 14 positions agree with TRBD2. Losses at the gene ends were 7 bases for V and 4 bases for J; bases not matched to a gene: 2. This CDR3 has 14 residues. Germline loops: CDR1 MDHEN, CDR2 SYDVKM. The CDR3 loop reads CASKTSGGVETQYF. The DNA for the CDR3 is TGTGCCAGCAAGACTAGCGGGGGGGTAGAGACCCAGTACTTC. The whole variable domain, filled in from reference TRBV28 and TRBJ2-5, reads DVKVTQSSRYLVKRTGEKVFLECVQDMDHENMFWYRQDPGLGLRLIYFSYDVKMKEKGDIPEGYSVSREKKERFSLILESASTNQTSMYLCASKTSGGVETQYFGPGTRLLVL.

V is TRBV12-3 or TRBV12-4 and J is TRBJ1-5; D gene ambiguous. V shed 3 bases and J shed 5 bases, with 14 bases lying between them. This CDR3 is 15 amino acids long. The CDR3 here is CASSFSAYGYQPQHF. Written as DNA, the CDR3 is TGTGCCAGCAGTTTCTCGGCATATGGGTATCAGCCCCAGCATTTT.

This clonotype was picked up one time. The chain carries TRBV29-1 and TRBJ1-2; no firm D call. V was cut by 1 base and J by 6 bases, with 9 bases left in between. The length of the CDR3 is 12 residues. Looked up from germline, CDR1 is SQVTM and CDR2 is ANQGSEA. CDR3 in amino acids: CSVEGPSDGYTF. The CDR3 nucleotides are TGCAGCGTTGAAGGGCCGTCCGATGGCTACACCTTC.

This clonotype was seen a few times. The rearrangement joins TRBV6-2 or TRBV6-3 to TRBJ2-4; D possibly corresponds to TRBD2 (6 bases). The CDR3 is 13 amino acids. V lost 0 bases to trimming and J lost 13 bases, with 13 bases between them. The germline gives CDR1 MNHEY, CDR2 SVGEGT. The CDR3 DNA reads TGTGCCAGCAGTTACTCCGCTTTTCGGGAGCAGTACTTC. Amino acids: CASSYSAFREQYF.

About this clonotype itself: A read error may account for a junction end that differs from germline. This chain joins TRBV6-2 or TRBV6-3 and TRBJ2-6; TRBD1 might be the D (6 bases). Looked up from germline, CDR1 is MNHEY and CDR2 is SVGEGT. This CDR3 has 15 amino acids. The CDR3 DNA is TGTGCCAGCACCACACTTGTAGCAGGGGCCAACGTCCGGACTTTC. It codes for CASTTLVAGANVRTF.

The chain links TRBV5-6 to TRBJ1-1; no definite D call. The germline V gene encodes CDR1 SGHDT and CDR2 YYEEEE. This CDR3 is 14 amino acids long. Deletions cut 3 bases from V and 6 bases from J, with 15 bases between. The CDR3 coding sequence is TGTGCCAGCAGCTATCCCAGCGAGGGCGCTGAAGCTTTCTTT. Protein: CASSYPSEGAEAFF.

The chain links TRBV4-2 to TRBJ2-1, with TRBD1 as a possible D gene (6 bases). The V end was cut by 0 bases, the J end by 10 bases, with 16 bases between. The germline V gene has CDR1 LGHNA and CDR2 YNFKEQ. CDR3 length equals 15 residues. In nucleotides, the CDR3 is TGTGCCAGCAGCCAAGATTGGGACATAATCTACGAGCAGTTCTTC. This sequence encodes CASSQDWDIIYEQFF.

V and J are TRBV25-1 and TRBJ2-3; D possibly corresponds to TRBD2 (6 bases). V was clipped by 4 bases and J by 4 bases, with 18 bases between them. The CDR3 is 16 residues long. Per the germline V gene, CDR1 is MGHDK and CDR2 is SYGVNS. The CDR3 loop reads CASSALFSGNADTQYF. Written as DNA, the CDR3 is TGTGCCAGCAGTGCCCTGTTTAGCGGAAACGCAGATACGCAGTATTTT.

V and J are TRBV29-1 and TRBJ1-2, with 7 bases fitting TRBD1. Unmatched junction bases numbered 6, after V lost 6 bases and J lost 8 bases. Looked up from germline, CDR1 is SQVTM and CDR2 is ANQGSEA. This CDR3 is built from 11 residues. As DNA, the CDR3 is TGCAGCGTGGCGAAAGGGGGCGGCTACACCTTC. This translates into CSVAKGGGYTF.

This clonotype was recorded a few times. The chain combines TRBV27 with TRBJ1-2; no firm D call. The CDR3 spans 14 residues. Germline V lookup: CDR1 MNHEY, CDR2 SMNVEV (reference sequence). The germline V and J ends were trimmed by 2 bases and 4 bases, with 11 bases remaining between them. The CDR3 is CASSLTGVSYGYTF. The CDR3 DNA reads TGTGCCAGCAGTTTAACCGGAGTCTCCTATGGCTACACCTTC.

Regarding this clonotype: This likely comes from a read error, as the CDR3 has no conserved phenylalanine or tryptophan at its end. This sequence joins TRBV7-9 and TRBJ2-5; D may match TRBD1 or TRBD2 (5 bases each). The J call may be incorrect, as the DNA end agrees better with TRBJ2-7. Germline values: CDR1 SEHNR, CDR2 FQNEAQ (reference sequence). The CDR3 has 14 residues. The DNA for the CDR3 is TGTGCCAGCAGCCAACTAGGGCAGGGAGACGAGCAGTACTGC. Protein sequence: CASSQLGQGDEQYC.

This chain connects TRBV11-2 to TRBJ2-1, with D tentatively TRBD2 (5 bases). This CDR3 comprises 13 residues. V lost 4 bases to trimming and J lost 10 bases, with 14 bases between them. From germline, CDR1 is SGHAT and CDR2 FQNNGV. CDR3 nucleotide sequence: TGTGCCAGCAGCTCACCGCTTTCGGGGGAGCAGTTCTTC. Translation: CASSSPLSGEQFF.

The chain combines TRBV4-2 with TRBJ1-1; 7 nucleotides agree with TRBD1. This CDR3 has 16 amino acids. V lost 1 base to trimming and J lost 1 base; unmatched junction nucleotides: 6. CDR1 and CDR2 (germline): LGHNA, YNFKEQ. The CDR3 is CASSQVRDSQNTEAFF. The CDR3 DNA reads as TGTGCCAGCAGCCAAGTAAGGGACAGCCAGAACACTGAAGCTTTCTTT.

The chain is built from TRBV12-3 or TRBV12-4 and TRBJ2-1; TRBD2 matches at 11 bases. CDR3 length equals 20 residues. Trimming at V came to 1 base and at J to 5 bases, leaving 16 bases not matched to a gene. As DNA, the CDR3 is TGTGCCAGCAGTTTAGTACGATTATACGACCGACTAGCGGGGCACAATGAGCAGTTCTTC. It translates to CASSLVRLYDRLAGHNEQFF.

The chain has TRBV29-1 and TRBJ2-7; D not certain. V lost 8 bases to trimming and J lost 5 bases, with 13 bases between them. CDR1 is SQVTM, CDR2 ANQGSEA, per germline. The CDR3 loop spans 11 amino acids. The DNA of the CDR3 is TGCAGCTCTTCCAGAGGTAACGAGCAGTACTTC. This codes for CSSSRGNEQYF.

This sequence joins TRBV5-6 and TRBJ2-1; 7 bases match TRBD2. The ends lost 2 bases at V and 6 bases at J; junction bases unmatched: 8. Germline loops: CDR1 SGHDT, CDR2 YYEEEE. The CDR3 contains 15 residues. The CDR3 loop is CASSFTSEPSNEQFF. The CDR3 DNA reads TGTGCCAGCAGCTTCACTAGCGAGCCCAGCAATGAGCAGTTCTTC.

The chain has TRBV7-9 and TRBJ1-1; perhaps TRBD1 as D (5 bases). The CDR3 sequence is 14 residues long. V shed 4 bases and J shed 7 bases, with 16 bases lying between them. Germline V gives CDR1 SEHNR, CDR2 FQNEAQ (reference sequence). CDR3 loop: CASSSSTRQLEAFF. The CDR3, as DNA: TGTGCCAGCAGCTCATCAACCAGACAGCTTGAAGCTTTCTTT.

This clonotype was seen many times. CDR3 amino acids: CASSPGQDYEQYF. CDR3 sequence (DNA): TGTGCCAGCTCACCCGGACAAGACTACGAGCAGTACTTC. The gene calls are TRBV18 and TRBJ2-7; a possible D gene is TRBD1 (5 bases). Trimming took off 3 bases at V and 3 bases at J, with 9 bases between the two ends. From germline, CDR1 is KGHSH and CDR2 LQKENI. This CDR3 contains 13 residues.

The chain carries TRBV3-1 and TRBJ1-1; perhaps TRBD1 as D (5 bases). Germline V gives CDR1 LGHDT, CDR2 YNNKEL (reference sequence). The germline V and J ends were trimmed by 4 bases and 11 bases, with 17 bases remaining between them. The CDR3 contains 13 residues. The CDR3 is CASSPGGIFGAFF. In nucleotides, the CDR3 is TGTGCCAGCAGCCCCGGGGGAATCTTCGGCGCTTTCTTT. The full variable domain, rest sourced from reference TRBV3-1 and TRBJ1-1, is DTAVSQTPKYLVTQMGNDKSIKCEQNLGHDTMYWYKQDSKKFLKIMFSYNNKELIINETVPNRFSPKSPDKAHLNLHINSLELGDSAVYFCASSPGGIFGAFFGQGTRLTVV.

A few counts support this clonotype. This chain joins TRBV12-3 or TRBV12-4 and TRBJ2-5, with D tentatively TRBD1 (6 bases). The CDR3 length is 15 residues. Trimming stripped 5 bases from V and 5 bases from J, with 18 bases between. In DNA form, the CDR3 reads TGTGCCAGCAGTCCCAACGGTGGGGGCTGGGAGACCCAGTACTTC. Amino acids: CASSPNGGGWETQYF.

The genes are TRBV27 and TRBJ2-5, with 8 bases fitting TRBD2. Germline loops: CDR1 MNHEY, CDR2 SMNVEV (reference sequence). This CDR3 spans 15 amino acids. Trimming cost V 8 bases and J 4 bases; bases outside gene matches: 12. CDR3 nucleotides: TGTGCCAGCGGGTACCTTAGCGGGGTAGGAGAGACCCAGTACTTC. It specifies CASGYLSGVGETQYF.

The chain is built from TRBV29-1 and TRBJ2-7; 9 bases fit TRBD1. Germline trimming cut 5 bases from V and 2 bases from J; bases unmatched to any gene: 4. The CDR3 contains 13 residues. Germline loops: CDR1 SQVTM, CDR2 ANQGSEA. CDR3 nucleotides: TGCAGCGTTCGCGACAGGGGGACCTACGAGCAGTACTTC. It specifies CSVRDRGTYEQYF.